The clone carrying this T cell receptor (beta chain) was detected a few times. Its antigen remains unidentified. The data stem from a study of cytomegalovirus exposure and HLA in healthy donors. The wider study: An earlier analysis found under 130 million unique TCR beta sequences from around 180 million T cells.

Regarding the study as a whole: Across HLA loci, a later analysis found differing TCR association rates, with DRB1 most and HLA-C fewest.

Germline trimming cut 5 bases from V and 6 bases from J; bases unmatched to any gene: 5. The germline gives CDR1 SGHTA, CDR2 FQGTGA. This CDR3 comprises 14 residues. The PCR ran on 60 Vbeta and 13 Jbeta primers. TCRdb's table, derived via immunoSEQ multiplex PCR, lists solely in-frame clones and lacks some. The repertoire holds about 160,000 clones, with about 80% as singletons. The source material was PBMCs. The TCR was taken from a female donor in good health and CMV-seronegative. This rearrangement joins TRBV7-3 to TRBJ2-7, with TRBD1 matching 12 bases. The CDR3 sequence: CASSPGQGAGEQYF. Here the CDR3 DNA reads TGTGCCAGCAGCCCGGGACAGGGGGCGGGCGAGCAGTACTTC.